The present entry profiles one TCR beta chain with its context. The data were obtained in a study of CD8+ T cells in alopecia areata. It was cDNA, reverse transcribed from extracted RNA, that served as the sequencing template. The assay was immunoSEQ multiplex PCR, and TCRdb's table has in-frame clones only and misses some. The repertoire includes about 260,000 clones, 45% to 70% of them detected once, and about 0.89% sits in the top ten. Treatment meaning: oral pan-JAK inhibitor, 5-10 mg twice daily. Alopecia areata patients provided lesional scalp punch biopsies and peripheral blood, both collected for the study. The germline CDR1 and CDR2 sequences are SNHLY and FYNNEI. This CDR3 has 12 amino acids. Trimming shortened V by 6 bases and J by 7 bases, and 10 bases separated the two germline ends.

The receptor was derived from a human donor with alopecia areata. The material sequenced was CD4+ T cells sorted from blood, taken at roughly week 53, from a patient treated with tofacitinib. This chain uses TRBV2 with TRBJ2-1, with D hard to call. CDR3 region: CASRVDGNEQFF. In DNA, the CDR3 is TGTGCCAGCAGGGTTGACGGAAATGAGCAGTTCTTC.